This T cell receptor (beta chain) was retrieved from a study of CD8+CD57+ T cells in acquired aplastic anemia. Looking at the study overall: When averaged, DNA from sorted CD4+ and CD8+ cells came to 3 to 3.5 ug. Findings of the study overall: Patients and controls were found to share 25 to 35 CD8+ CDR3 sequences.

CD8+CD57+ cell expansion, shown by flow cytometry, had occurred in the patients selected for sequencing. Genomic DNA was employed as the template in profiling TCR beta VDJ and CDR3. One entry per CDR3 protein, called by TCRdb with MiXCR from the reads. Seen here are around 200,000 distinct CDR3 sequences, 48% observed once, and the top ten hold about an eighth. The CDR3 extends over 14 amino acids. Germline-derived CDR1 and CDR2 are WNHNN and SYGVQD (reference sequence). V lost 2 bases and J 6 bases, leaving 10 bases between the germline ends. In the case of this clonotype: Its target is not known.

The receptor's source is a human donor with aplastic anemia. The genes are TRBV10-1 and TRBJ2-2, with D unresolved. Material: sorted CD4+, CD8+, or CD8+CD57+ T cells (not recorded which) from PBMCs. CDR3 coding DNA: TGCGCCAGCAGTGAGACAAGAGGATCCGGGGAGCTGTTTTTT. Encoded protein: CASSETRGSGELFF.